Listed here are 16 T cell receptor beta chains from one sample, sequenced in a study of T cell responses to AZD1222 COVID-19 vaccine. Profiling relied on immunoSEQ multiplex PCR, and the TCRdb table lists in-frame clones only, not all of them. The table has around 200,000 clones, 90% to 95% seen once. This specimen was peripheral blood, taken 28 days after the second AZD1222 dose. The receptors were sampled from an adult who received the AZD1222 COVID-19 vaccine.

The CDR3 nucleotides read TGTGCCAGCAGCTTCGCCGGGCTGGGAGTCACTGAAGCTTTCTTT. This gives the protein CASSFAGLGVTEAFF. The genes are TRBV7-3 and TRBJ1-1; D unclear. Germline V CDR1 and CDR2: SGHTA, FQGTGA. The CDR3 loop spans 15 amino acids. Deletions cut 3 bases from V and 4 bases from J, with 15 bases between.

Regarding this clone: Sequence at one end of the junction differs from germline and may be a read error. CDR3 nucleotide sequence: TGTGCCAGCAGCCTAGCGCGACAGGGGCGAGAATTTTACGAGCAGTACTTC. Its protein is CASSLARQGREFYEQYF. This chain links TRBV7-8 with TRBJ2-7, with TRBD1 matching 8 bases. CDR1 SGHVS and CDR2 FQNEAQ come from the germline V gene. The CDR3 spans 17 residues.

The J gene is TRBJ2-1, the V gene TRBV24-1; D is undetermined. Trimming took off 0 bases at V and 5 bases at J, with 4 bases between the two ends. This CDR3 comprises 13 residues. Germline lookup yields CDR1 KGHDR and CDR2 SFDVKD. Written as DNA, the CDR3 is TGTGCCACCAGTGATTTGTCAGACAATGAGCAGTTCTTC. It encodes CATSDLSDNEQFF.

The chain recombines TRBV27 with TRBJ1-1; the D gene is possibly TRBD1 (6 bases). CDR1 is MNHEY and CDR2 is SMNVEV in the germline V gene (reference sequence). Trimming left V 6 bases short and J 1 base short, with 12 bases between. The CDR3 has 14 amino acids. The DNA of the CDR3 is TGTGCCAGCAGATCATCCAGGGGGAACACTGAAGCTTTCTTT. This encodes CASRSSRGNTEAFF.

The CDR3 DNA follows: TGTGCCAGCAGCGTAGGAGGGGGGTGGACAGTCTATGGCTACACCTTC. It encodes CASSVGGGWTVYGYTF. The chain is built from TRBV9 and TRBJ1-2; a weak D match, TRBD1 (6 bases). Germline values: CDR1 SGDLS, CDR2 YYNGEE. CDR3 length: 16 amino acids. V gave up 0 bases and J gave up 4 bases, with 16 bases separating them.

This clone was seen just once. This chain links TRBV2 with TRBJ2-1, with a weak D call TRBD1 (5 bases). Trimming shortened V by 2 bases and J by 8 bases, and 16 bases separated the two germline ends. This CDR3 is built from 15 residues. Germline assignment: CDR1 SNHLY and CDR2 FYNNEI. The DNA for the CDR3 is TGTGCCAGCAGTGAATGGGGCACCCGTTCGGATGAGCAGTTCTTC. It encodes CASSEWGTRSDEQFF.

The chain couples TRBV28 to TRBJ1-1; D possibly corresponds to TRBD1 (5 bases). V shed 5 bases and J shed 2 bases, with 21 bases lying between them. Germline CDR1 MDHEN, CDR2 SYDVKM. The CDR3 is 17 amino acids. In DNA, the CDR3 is TGTGCCAGCAGTCCATACCCGCAGGGACTCCTAAACACTGAAGCTTTCTTT. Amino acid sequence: CASSPYPQGLLNTEAFF.

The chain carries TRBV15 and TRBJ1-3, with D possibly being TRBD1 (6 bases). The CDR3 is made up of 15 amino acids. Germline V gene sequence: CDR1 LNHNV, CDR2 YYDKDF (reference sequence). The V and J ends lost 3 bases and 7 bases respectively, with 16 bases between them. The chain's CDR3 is CATSRETGRHNTIYF. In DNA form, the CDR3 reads TGTGCCACCAGCAGGGAGACAGGCAGGCATAACACCATATATTTT.

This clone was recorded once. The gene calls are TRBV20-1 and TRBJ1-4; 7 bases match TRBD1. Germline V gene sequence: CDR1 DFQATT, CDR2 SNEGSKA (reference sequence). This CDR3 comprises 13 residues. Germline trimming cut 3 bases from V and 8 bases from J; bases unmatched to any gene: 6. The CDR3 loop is CSASGDRDEKLFF. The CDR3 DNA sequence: TGCAGTGCTAGTGGCGACAGGGACGAAAAACTGTTTTTT.

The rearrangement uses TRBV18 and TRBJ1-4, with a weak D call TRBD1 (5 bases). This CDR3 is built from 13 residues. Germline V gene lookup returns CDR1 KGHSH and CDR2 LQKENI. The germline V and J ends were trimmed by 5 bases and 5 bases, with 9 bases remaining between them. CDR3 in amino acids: CASSGAQNEKLFF. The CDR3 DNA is TGTGCCAGCTCAGGGGCCCAGAATGAAAAACTGTTTTTT.

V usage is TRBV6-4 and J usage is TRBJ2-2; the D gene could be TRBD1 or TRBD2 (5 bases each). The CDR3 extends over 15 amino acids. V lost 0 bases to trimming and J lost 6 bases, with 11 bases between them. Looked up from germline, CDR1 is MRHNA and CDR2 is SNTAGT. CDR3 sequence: CASSDSRGEAGELFF. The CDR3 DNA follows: TGTGCCAGCAGTGACTCGAGAGGGGAAGCCGGGGAGCTGTTTTTT.

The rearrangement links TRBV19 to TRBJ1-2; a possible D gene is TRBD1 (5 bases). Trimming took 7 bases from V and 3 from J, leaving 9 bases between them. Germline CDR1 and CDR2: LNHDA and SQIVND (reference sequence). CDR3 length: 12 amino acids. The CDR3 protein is CASIQGHYGYTF. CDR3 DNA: TGTGCCAGTATTCAGGGTCACTATGGCTACACCTTC. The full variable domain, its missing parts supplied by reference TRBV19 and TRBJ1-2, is DGGITQSPKYLFRKEGQNVTLSCEQNLNHDAMYWYRQDPGQGLRLIYYSQIVNDFQKGDIAEGYSVSREKKESFPLTVTSAQKNPTAFYLCASIQGHYGYTFGSGTRLTVV.

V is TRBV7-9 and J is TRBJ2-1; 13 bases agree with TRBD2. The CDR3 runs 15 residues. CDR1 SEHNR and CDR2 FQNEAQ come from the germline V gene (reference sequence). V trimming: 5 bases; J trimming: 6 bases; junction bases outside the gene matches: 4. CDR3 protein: CASSDGLAGVNEQFF. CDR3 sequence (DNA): TGTGCCAGCAGCGACGGACTAGCGGGAGTCAATGAGCAGTTCTTC.

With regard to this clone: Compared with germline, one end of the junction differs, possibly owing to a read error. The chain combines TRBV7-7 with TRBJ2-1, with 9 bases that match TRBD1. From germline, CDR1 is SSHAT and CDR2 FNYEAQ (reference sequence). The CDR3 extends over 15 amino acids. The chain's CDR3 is CASSLSATGGNEQFF. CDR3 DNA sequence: TGTGCTAGCAGCTTGTCTGCGACAGGGGGGAATGAGCAGTTCTTC.

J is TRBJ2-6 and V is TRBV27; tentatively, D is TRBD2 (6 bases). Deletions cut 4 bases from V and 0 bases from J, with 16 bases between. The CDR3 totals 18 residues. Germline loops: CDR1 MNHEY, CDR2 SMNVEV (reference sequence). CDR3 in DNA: TGTGCCAGCAGTTCATGGGGGGTACGGGGCTCTGGGGCCAACGTCCTGACTTTC. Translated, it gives CASSSWGVRGSGANVLTF.

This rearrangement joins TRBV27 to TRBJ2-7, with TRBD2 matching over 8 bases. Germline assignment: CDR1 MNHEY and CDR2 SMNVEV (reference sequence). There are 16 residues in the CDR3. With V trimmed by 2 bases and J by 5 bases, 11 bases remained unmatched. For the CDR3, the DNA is TGTGCCAGCAGTTTAGATCGTCTAGCGGGCATCGACGAGCAGTACTTC. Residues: CASSLDRLAGIDEQYF.